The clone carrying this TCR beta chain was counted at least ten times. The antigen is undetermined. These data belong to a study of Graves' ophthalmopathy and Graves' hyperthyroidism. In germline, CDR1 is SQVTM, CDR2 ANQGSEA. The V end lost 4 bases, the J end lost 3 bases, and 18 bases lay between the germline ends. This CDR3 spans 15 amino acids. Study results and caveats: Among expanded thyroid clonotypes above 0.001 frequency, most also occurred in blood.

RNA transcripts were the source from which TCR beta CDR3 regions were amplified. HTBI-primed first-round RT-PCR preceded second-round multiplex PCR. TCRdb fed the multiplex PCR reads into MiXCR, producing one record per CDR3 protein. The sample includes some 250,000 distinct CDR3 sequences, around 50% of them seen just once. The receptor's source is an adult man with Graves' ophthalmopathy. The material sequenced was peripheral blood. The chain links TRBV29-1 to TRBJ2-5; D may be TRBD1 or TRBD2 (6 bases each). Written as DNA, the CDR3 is TGCAGCGTTGCTTGGGGGGCTAGTACGAAAGAGACCCAGTACTTC. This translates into CSVAWGASTKETQYF.